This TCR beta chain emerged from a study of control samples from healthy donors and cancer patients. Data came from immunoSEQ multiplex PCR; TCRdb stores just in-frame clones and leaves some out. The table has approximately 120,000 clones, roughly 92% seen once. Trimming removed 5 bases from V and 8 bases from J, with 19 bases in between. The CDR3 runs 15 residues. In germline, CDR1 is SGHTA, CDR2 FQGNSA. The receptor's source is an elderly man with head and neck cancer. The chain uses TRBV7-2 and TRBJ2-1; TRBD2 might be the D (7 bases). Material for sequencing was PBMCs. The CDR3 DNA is TGTGCCAGCAGCACAACTAGGGGGGGAAGAGATGAGCAGTTCTTC. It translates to CASSTTRGGRDEQFF.